This record concerns one T cell receptor (beta chain) sequence. The antigen remains unidentified. This entry is derived from a study of graft-versus-host responses after intestinal transplantation. Turning to the study itself: All recipients were given anti-thymocyte globulin induction, and tacrolimus and steroids were then administered for three to four years.

General study findings and limits: Researchers found peak circulating GvH clone levels linked to early post-transplant HvG declines. GvH clones turned up in recipient marrow; some had shown up first in ileum or blood.

Germline V gives CDR1 SGHTA, CDR2 FQGNSA. The CDR3 extends over 15 amino acids. Trimming shortened V by 4 bases and J by 0 bases, and 12 bases separated the two germline ends. Repertoires were generated with immunoSEQ multiplex PCR, while TCRdb's copy carries only in-frame clones and drops some. The sample has fewer than 110,000 clones, about 87% seen once. The starting material was unstimulated CD4+ T cells sorted from spleen or lymph node cells, obtained before transplant. J is TRBJ1-1 and V is TRBV7-2; D not resolved. This clonotype was sampled from a human donor who was the organ donor for an intestinal transplant. This CDR3 is CASSSRGAMNTEAFF. CDR3 bases: TGTGCCAGCAGCTCCCGGGGAGCCATGAACACTGAAGCTTTCTTT.